Listed below are T cell receptor beta chains from one sample, sequenced in a study of blood T cells in healthy people across ages. TCRdb recomputed calls from the 5' RACE reads with MiXCR, one row per CDR3 protein. The sample shows around 800,000 distinct CDR3 sequences, around half of them seen only once. The sample consisted of blood. The receptors originated from a man aged 80 or over in good health. Both conserved end residues are part of each CDR3. The D gene is left open where the match is weak. The size entry is marked missing in some rows and otherwise reads once, few, many or a size class.

>NA|TRBJ2-2|16|NA|TRBV6-5
CASSSPFGRDTGELFF
TGTGCCAGCAGTTCCCCCTTCGGGCGGGACACCGGGGAGCTGTTTTTT
>NA|TRBJ2-7|14|few|TRBV27
CASSFRQGPYEQYF
TGTGCCAGCAGTTTCCGGCAGGGCCCCTACGAGCAGTACTTC
>NA|TRBJ2-5|15|NA|TRBV11-3
CASSWGQGLQETQYF
TGTGCCAGCAGCTGGGGGCAGGGCCTCCAAGAGACCCAGTACTTC
>NA|TRBJ2-3|13|NA|TRBV12-3/TRBV12-4
CASSIAAHRYAYF
TGTGCCAGCAGCATAGCGGCGCACAGATACGCGTATTTT
>NA|TRBJ1-2|13|NA|TRBV12-3/TRBV12-4
CASSLARVQGYTF
TGTGCCAGCAGTTTGGCTAGGGTTCAAGGCTACACCTTC
>NA|TRBJ2-1|14|few|TRBV20-1
CSASFWSSYNEQFF
TGCAGTGCTAGTTTTTGGAGCTCCTACAATGAGCAGTTCTTC
>TRBD2|TRBJ2-7|19|NA|TRBV28
CASSFIGRARGLTPYEQYF
TGTGCCAGCAGTTTCATCGGGAGGGCTAGGGGCCTTACCCCCTACGAGCAGTACTTC
>TRBD2|TRBJ2-7|14|NA|TRBV20-1
CSATRGTSIYEQYF
TGCAGTGCTACCCGAGGGACTAGCATCTACGAGCAGTACTTC
>NA|TRBJ2-5|12|NA|TRBV29-1
CSLGYSGETQYF
TGCAGCCTCGGCTACTCGGGCGAGACCCAGTACTTC
>NA|TRBJ1-5|13|NA|TRBV27
CASSNRFNQPQHF
TGTGCCAGCAGCAACAGGTTCAATCAGCCCCAGCATTTT
>TRBD2|TRBJ2-7|21|NA|TRBV6-5
CASRYANPGTSGSRGSYEQYF
TGTGCCAGCAGATACGCGAATCCAGGGACTAGCGGGAGTAGGGGGTCCTACGAGCAGTACTTC
>NA|TRBJ2-7|16|few|TRBV7-9
CASSLDVVGSSYEQYF
TGTGCCAGCAGCTTAGATGTAGTAGGGAGCTCCTACGAGCAGTACTTC
>NA|TRBJ2-3|12|NA|TRBV18
CASAPRTDTQYF
TGTGCCAGCGCACCACGCACAGATACGCAGTATTTT
>NA|TRBJ2-5|13|few|TRBV7-2
CASSFGQGKTQYF
TGTGCCAGCAGCTTTGGTCAGGGAAAGACCCAGTACTTC
>NA|TRBJ1-1|11|few|TRBV29-1
CSVEVNTEAFF
TGCAGCGTTGAAGTGAACACTGAAGCTTTCTTT
>NA|TRBJ1-5|13|NA|TRBV2
CASLRDIQQPQHF
TGTGCCAGCTTGAGGGACATACAGCAGCCCCAGCATTTT
>NA|TRBJ2-1|14|few|TRBV6-1
CASMARGSYNEQFF
TGTGCCAGCATGGCCCGCGGGTCCTACAATGAGCAGTTCTTC
>NA|TRBJ1-2|12|NA|TRBV3-1
CASSQVLYGYTF
TGTGCCAGCAGCCAAGTTCTCTATGGCTACACCTTC
>NA|TRBJ2-1|15|NA|TRBV6-5
CATGFVPTQLNEQFF
TGTGCCACAGGCTTTGTCCCAACTCAACTCAATGAGCAGTTCTTC
>NA|TRBJ2-1|12|NA|TRBV9
CASSVVTGEQFF
TGTGCCAGCAGCGTAGTTACCGGTGAGCAGTTCTTC
>NA|TRBJ2-5|15|few|TRBV7-3
CASSSQPGSQETQYF
TGTGCCAGCAGCTCCCAGCCCGGGAGCCAAGAGACCCAGTACTTC
>NA|TRBJ2-3|15|NA|TRBV7-9
CASSSLGVKTDTQYF
TGTGCCAGCAGCTCCCTGGGGGTGAAGACAGATACGCAGTATTTT
>TRBD1|TRBJ2-3|15|NA|TRBV4-1
CASRPRTGRTDTQYF
TGCGCCAGCAGACCCAGGACAGGGCGCACAGATACGCAGTATTTT
>TRBD1|TRBJ2-1|15|few|TRBV7-9
CASSKSVAGGIEQFF
TGTGCCAGCAGCAAATCGGTGGCAGGGGGTATTGAGCAGTTCTTC
>TRBD2|TRBJ2-1|16|NA|TRBV20-1
CSARDLSGNNPNEQFF
TGCAGTGCTCGGGACCTGAGCGGGAATAACCCCAATGAGCAGTTCTTC
>NA|TRBJ1-4|15|NA|TRBV20-1
CSARTPPTTNEKLFF
TGCAGTGCTAGAACCCCCCCGACAACTAATGAAAAACTGTTTTTT
>NA|TRBJ2-7|13|few|TRBV7-2
CASSFGTRYEQYF
TGTGCCAGCAGCTTCGGGACTCGCTACGAGCAGTACTTC
>TRBD2|TRBJ2-7|14|few|TRBV7-3
CASSLTSGVNEQYF
TGTGCCAGCAGCTTAACTAGCGGGGTTAATGAGCAGTACTTC
>NA|TRBJ2-7|14|NA|TRBV24-1
CATSDSRVSYKQYF
TGTGCCACCAGTGATTCCAGGGTCTCCTACAAGCAGTACTTC
>NA|TRBJ2-6|11|NA|TRBV9
CASSAPGVLTF
TGTGCCAGCAGCGCCCCTGGGGTCCTGACTTTC
>TRBD1|TRBJ1-5|16|NA|TRBV6-6
CASSYYEQGSNQPQHF
TGTGCCAGCAGTTACTACGAACAGGGGAGCAATCAGCCCCAGCATTTT
>NA|TRBJ1-1|14|NA|TRBV29-1
CSVYSRQANTEAFF
TGCAGCGTATACTCGAGGCAAGCCAACACTGAAGCTTTCTTT
>NA|TRBJ2-7|14|NA|TRBV20-1
CSASVGSSYNEQYF
TGCAGTGCTAGCGTCGGGAGCTCCTACAATGAGCAGTACTTC
>NA|TRBJ2-1|14|NA|TRBV20-1
CSGGSGTLYNEQFF
TGCAGTGGGGGCAGCGGCACCCTCTACAATGAGCAGTTCTTC
>TRBD1|TRBJ2-1|15|NA|TRBV7-3
CASSATMGQHNEQFF
TGTGCCAGCAGCGCAACAATGGGACAGCACAATGAGCAGTTCTTC
>TRBD1|TRBJ2-1|16|NA|TRBV18
CASSSLGQGAYNEQFF
TGTGCCAGCTCATCACTGGGACAGGGGGCCTACAATGAGCAGTTCTTC
>TRBD2|TRBJ2-1|15|few|TRBV12-3/TRBV12-4
CASRLGTSASDEQFF
TGTGCCAGCAGACTCGGGACTAGTGCCTCGGATGAGCAGTTCTTC
>NA|TRBJ1-3|14|NA|TRBV10-3
CAIRPGVTGNTIYF
TGTGCCATCAGACCAGGGGTTACTGGAAACACCATATATTTT
>NA|TRBJ2-1|14|NA|TRBV11-2
CASSPVGGGNEQFF
TGTGCCAGCAGCCCCGTGGGGGGTGGGAATGAGCAGTTCTTC
>TRBD2|TRBJ2-7|16|NA|TRBV3-1
CASSRLTSGRRDEQYF
TGTGCCAGCAGCCGCCTGACTAGCGGACGACGGGACGAGCAGTACTTC
>NA|TRBJ2-4|13|few|TRBV3-1
CASSRSPKNIQYF
TGTGCCAGCAGCCGTAGTCCCAAAAACATTCAGTACTTC
>NA|TRBJ1-2|14|NA|TRBV24-1
CATSDFWGAYGYTF
TGTGCCACCAGTGATTTTTGGGGTGCCTATGGCTACACCTTC
>NA|TRBJ1-6|19|few|TRBV6-1
CASSLRDPPRSTIGSPLHF
TGTGCCAGCAGTCTCAGGGATCCACCCCGGAGCACTATAGGTTCACCCCTCCACTTT
>NA|TRBJ1-5|13|NA|TRBV10-3
CAIGSTPNQPQHF
TGTGCCATCGGATCCACACCGAATCAGCCCCAGCATTTT
>NA|TRBJ2-3|13|NA|TRBV7-2
CASLLRGTDTQYF
TGTGCCAGCCTTCTTCGGGGGACAGATACGCAGTATTTT
>NA|TRBJ1-5|14|few|TRBV28
CASISQGWNQPQHF
TGTGCCAGCATTAGCCAGGGATGGAATCAGCCCCAGCATTTT
>NA|TRBJ1-1|12|NA|TRBV29-1
CSVEERLLEAFF
TGCAGCGTTGAAGAAAGGCTGCTGGAAGCTTTCTTT
>NA|TRBJ2-7|15|few|TRBV10-3
CAISEWGPISYEQYF
TGTGCCATCAGTGAGTGGGGCCCGATTTCCTACGAGCAGTACTTC
>NA|TRBJ2-4|16|NA|TRBV3-1
CASSQYPGSGENIQYF
TGTGCCAGCAGCCAATACCCAGGCAGCGGAGAAAACATTCAGTACTTC